A single sample is the source of the 29 T cell receptor beta chains below, sequenced in a study of T cell responses to AZD1222 COVID-19 vaccine. Here immunoSEQ multiplex PCR was the method, and the copy in TCRdb shows in-frame clones only, minus some. Here the sample spans approximately 28,000 clones, about 90% being singletons. The sequences come from peripheral blood, collected 28 days after the second AZD1222 dose. These receptors were obtained from an adult who received the AZD1222 COVID-19 vaccine.

This chain links TRBV5-5 with TRBJ2-4; D remains ambiguous. V lost 2 bases and J lost 5, with 14 bases in between. This CDR3 has 15 residues. The germline CDR1 and CDR2 sequences are SGHKS and YYEKEE (reference sequence). The CDR3 DNA sequence: TGTGCCAGCAGCTTTGACGATTACTGGCAAAACATTCAGTACTTC. Translation gives CASSFDDYWQNIQYF.

This chain connects TRBV7-2 to TRBJ1-3, with D unclear. CDR1 and CDR2 from the germline V gene are SGHTA and FQGNSA. This CDR3 is built from 14 residues. V was cut by 2 bases and J by 9 bases, with 14 bases left in between. Here the CDR3 DNA reads TGTGCCAGCAGCTTATACGCGGATTTTGTCACCATATATTTT. This gives the protein CASSLYADFVTIYF.

This clone was counted once. The chain carries TRBV3-1 (or the pseudogene TRBV3-2) and TRBJ2-1; 10 positions agree with TRBD2. After removal of 4 bases from V and 2 bases from J, the junction contained 8 bases not matched to a gene. CDR3 length: 17 amino acids. Germline-derived CDR1 and CDR2 are LGHDT and YNNKEL (reference sequence). The CDR3 sequence: CASSPALGLAAYNEQFF. CDR3 DNA: TGTGCCAGCAGCCCGGCACTCGGACTAGCGGCCTACAATGAGCAGTTCTTC.

The chain recombines TRBV7-9 with TRBJ1-1; a weak D match, TRBD1 (6 bases). Between the trimmed V and J ends, which lost 6 bases and 5 bases, there was a span of 13 bases. CDR3 size: 13 residues. Germline CDR1 is SEHNR and CDR2 is FQNEAQ (reference sequence). The CDR3: CASRWGAGTEAFF. For the CDR3, the DNA is TGTGCCAGCAGATGGGGGGCGGGTACTGAAGCTTTCTTT.

The rearrangement joins TRBV28 to TRBJ2-7; D might be TRBD1 (6 bases). CDR1 and CDR2 (germline): MDHEN, SYDVKM. The CDR3 is 13 residues long. The V end was cut by 11 bases, the J end by 0 bases, with 14 bases between. CDR3 region: CAAVDRSSYEQYF. The DNA for the CDR3 is TGTGCCGCAGTTGACAGGTCCTCCTACGAGCAGTACTTC.

This clone appeared a single time. This chain uses TRBV6-1 with TRBJ2-6; D tentatively fits TRBD1 or TRBD2 (5 bases each). CDR1 MNHNS and CDR2 SASEGT come from the germline V gene. Trimming left V 2 bases short and J 2 bases short, with 16 bases between. This CDR3 spans 18 amino acids. CDR3 DNA sequence: TGTGCCAGCAGTGAATCTCACGGGACGTTCGCTGGGGCCAACGTCCTGACTTTC. It encodes CASSESHGTFAGANVLTF.

The chain combines TRBV7-2 with TRBJ1-2; D is unclear. V shed 1 base and J shed 5 bases, with 8 bases lying between them. This CDR3 has 13 residues. From germline, CDR1 is SGHTA and CDR2 FQGNSA. The CDR3 DNA reads TGTGCCAGCAGCTTAGAACAGCTATATGGCTACACCTTC. Translating it yields CASSLEQLYGYTF. The entire variable domain, with the rest obtained from reference TRBV7-2 and TRBJ1-2, is as follows: GAGVSQSPSNKVTEKGKDVELRCDPISGHTALYWYRQSLGQGLEFLIYFQGNSAPDKSGLPSDRFSAERTGGSVSTLTIQRTQQEDSAVYLCASSLEQLYGYTFGSGTRLTVV.

The gene calls are TRBV7-9 and TRBJ2-3; D ambiguous. Germline lookup yields CDR1 SEHNR and CDR2 FQNEAQ (reference sequence). The CDR3 length is 14 residues. Deletions cut 1 base from V and 4 bases from J, with 9 bases between. CDR3 protein: CASSLDQAADTQYF. Here the CDR3 DNA reads TGTGCCAGCAGCTTAGACCAGGCAGCAGATACGCAGTATTTT. The variable domain in full, completed from reference TRBV7-9 and TRBJ2-3, reads DTGVSQNPRHKITKRGQNVTFRCDPISEHNRLYWYRQTLGQGPEFLTYFQNEAQLEKSRLLSDRFSAERPKGSFSTLEIQRTEQGDSAMYLCASSLDQAADTQYFGPGTRLTVL.

Worth noting for this clone: Other nucleotide sequences in the sample specify the same CDR3. V is TRBV4-1 and J is TRBJ2-7; D might be TRBD2 (6 bases). V was trimmed by 4 bases and J by 2 bases, leaving 21 bases between them. CDR3 length equals 17 residues. Germline V CDR1 and CDR2: MGHRA, YSYEKL. CDR3: CASSPLRFGSSTYEQYF. Written as DNA, the CDR3 is TGCGCCAGCAGCCCACTACGTTTCGGGAGCTCAACCTACGAGCAGTACTTC.

The V call is TRBV15, the J call TRBJ1-2; the D is unclear. V lost 4 bases and J lost 0, with 12 bases in between. This CDR3 is built from 15 residues. Germline CDR1 reads LNHNV; CDR2 reads YYDKDF (reference sequence). The CDR3 spells CATSTVRSTNYGYTF. CDR3 bases: TGTGCCACCAGCACAGTGCGGAGTACTAACTATGGCTACACCTTC.

This chain uses TRBV5-1 with TRBJ2-2, with D tentatively TRBD2 (6 bases). CDR1 and CDR2 from the germline V gene are SGHRS and YFSETQ. This CDR3 spans 16 amino acids. V lost 4 bases and J 3 bases, leaving 16 bases between the germline ends. The CDR3 is CASSVEQAGYTGELFF. The CDR3 nucleotides read TGCGCCAGCAGCGTGGAACAGGCGGGGTACACCGGGGAGCTGTTTTTT.

This clone has just a few counts. This chain connects TRBV19 to TRBJ2-3, with TRBD1 matching 10 bases. The CDR3 covers 14 residues. CDR1 is LNHDA, CDR2 SQIVND, per germline (reference sequence). V dropped 6 bases and J dropped 2; count of bases not matched to a gene: 2. The CDR3 protein is CASRGQGDTDTQYF. The CDR3, as DNA: TGTGCCAGTAGAGGACAGGGGGACACAGATACGCAGTATTTT.

This clone turned up a few times. The chain combines TRBV27 with TRBJ1-5, with D unresolved. Trimming cost V 1 base and J 4 bases, with 11 bases left between them. Germline lookup yields CDR1 MNHEY and CDR2 SMNVEV (reference sequence). The CDR3 totals 15 residues. The CDR3 DNA follows: TGTGCCAGCAGTTTATACGGCAGAGCGAATCAGCCCCAGCATTTT. Protein: CASSLYGRANQPQHF.

The rearrangement joins TRBV28 to TRBJ1-5; D not resolved. V was clipped by 4 bases and J by 0 bases, with 10 bases between them. The germline gives CDR1 MDHEN, CDR2 SYDVKM. CDR3 size: 15 residues. This CDR3 is CASSSRRNSNQPQHF. The DNA of the CDR3 is TGTGCCAGCAGTTCGAGGAGAAATAGCAATCAGCCCCAGCATTTT. Full variable domain (outside the CDR3, taken from reference TRBV28 and TRBJ1-5): DVKVTQSSRYLVKRTGEKVFLECVQDMDHENMFWYRQDPGLGLRLIYFSYDVKMKEKGDIPEGYSVSREKKERFSLILESASTNQTSMYLCASSSRRNSNQPQHFGDGTRLSIL.

V and J are TRBV5-4 and TRBJ2-1; D is uncertain. The V end lost 2 bases, the J end lost 3 bases, and 6 bases lay between the germline ends. This CDR3 contains 13 residues. Germline V gene data show CDR1 as SGHNT and CDR2 as YYREEE (reference sequence). The CDR3 coding sequence is TGTGCCAGCAGCTTCACAGACTACAATGAGCAGTTCTTC. Translated: CASSFTDYNEQFF.

The chain combines TRBV10-3 with TRBJ1-6, with D perhaps TRBD1 (5 bases). In germline, CDR1 is ENHRY, CDR2 SYGVKD. V lost 3 bases, J lost 6 bases, and 6 bases lay in between. The CDR3 contains 13 residues. CDR3 sequence (DNA): TGTGCCATCAGTGAACAGGTTAATTCACCCCTCCACTTT. It is translated as CAISEQVNSPLHF.

This clone was observed a single time. The chain carries TRBV28 and TRBJ2-1, with TRBD2 matching 13 bases. J was trimmed by 5 bases and V by 7 bases; bases with no gene match: 8. The CDR3 sequence is 16 residues long. Germline V lookup: CDR1 MDHEN, CDR2 SYDVKM. CDR3 region: CASITAGLAGNNEQFF. In DNA, the CDR3 is TGTGCCAGCATCACCGCGGGACTAGCGGGAAACAATGAGCAGTTCTTC.

The chain combines TRBV5-1 with TRBJ2-5, with TRBD1 matching over 7 bases. The CDR3 extends over 13 amino acids. The germline CDR1 and CDR2 sequences are SGHRS and YFSETQ. The junction had 1 base not matched to a gene; V was cut back by 2 bases and J by 3 bases. The chain's CDR3 is CASSFGTEETQYF. CDR3 bases: TGCGCCAGCAGCTTTGGGACAGAAGAGACCCAGTACTTC.

The chain carries TRBV28 and TRBJ1-1; D not certain. CDR1 and CDR2 from the germline V gene are MDHEN and SYDVKM. The germline V and J ends were trimmed by 3 bases and 0 bases, with 11 bases remaining between them. The length of the CDR3 is 15 residues. The chain's CDR3 is CASSFSPVMNTEAFF. The DNA for the CDR3 is TGTGCCAGCAGTTTCTCCCCCGTAATGAACACTGAAGCTTTCTTT.

The rearrangement uses TRBV6-2 or TRBV6-3 and TRBJ2-1, with unresolved D. V lost 2 bases and J 4 bases, leaving 6 bases between the germline ends. The CDR3 covers 13 residues. Germline V gene sequence: CDR1 MNHEY, CDR2 SVGEGT. The CDR3 DNA reads as TGTGCCAGCAGTTACCCCGAATACAATGAGCAGTTCTTC. Its translation is CASSYPEYNEQFF.

The genes are TRBV28 and TRBJ1-2; D remains ambiguous. Per the germline V gene, CDR1 is MDHEN and CDR2 is SYDVKM. The length of the CDR3 is 15 residues. With 1 base removed from V and 0 bases from J, the gap between germline ends came to 9 bases. The CDR3 loop reads CASSLLRLSNYGYTF. Written as DNA, the CDR3 is TGTGCCAGCAGTTTATTAAGGCTCTCTAACTATGGCTACACCTTC.

The CDR3 sequence: CASSFGQGPPETQYF. In nucleotides, the CDR3 is TGTGCCAGTAGTTTCGGACAGGGACCACCAGAGACCCAGTACTTC. The V and J genes are TRBV19 and TRBJ2-5; 8 bases align to TRBD1. The CDR3 is made up of 15 amino acids. Germline CDR1 is LNHDA and CDR2 is SQIVND (reference sequence). Germline trimming cut 5 bases from V and 4 bases from J; bases unmatched to any gene: 9.

CDR3 region: CASSVMAGATNPLYNEQFF. CDR3 DNA: TGTGCCAGCAGCGTAATGGCGGGAGCTACAAATCCCCTCTACAATGAGCAGTTCTTC. The chain employs TRBV9 and TRBJ2-1, with TRBD2 matching 7 bases. Germline values: CDR1 SGDLS, CDR2 YYNGEE. Germline trimming cut 1 base from V and 3 bases from J; bases unmatched to any gene: 16. The CDR3 is 19 residues long.

This chain connects TRBV19 to TRBJ1-1, with D possibly TRBD1 on 6 matching bases. Germline V CDR1 and CDR2: LNHDA, SQIVND (reference sequence). Deletions cut 6 bases from V and 2 bases from J, with 13 bases between. This CDR3 contains 14 residues. The CDR3 spells CASRPGQYNTEAFF. CDR3 DNA: TGTGCCAGTAGACCCGGACAGTATAACACTGAAGCTTTCTTT.

The chain links TRBV27 to TRBJ2-1, with TRBD2 matching over 7 bases. J gave up 5 bases and V 7 bases, and 20 bases lay outside the gene matches. CDR3 length: 18 amino acids. CDR1 MNHEY and CDR2 SMNVEV come from the germline V gene (reference sequence). The CDR3 is CASTPFVLGGSFDNEQFF. The CDR3 DNA is TGTGCCAGCACCCCTTTTGTTCTTGGCGGGAGCTTCGACAATGAGCAGTTCTTC.

In this sample, this clone turned up once. The V and J genes are TRBV10-3 and TRBJ2-1; the match to TRBD2 covers 7 bases. V lost 4 bases, J lost 4 bases, and 10 bases stayed unmatched. This CDR3 contains 16 residues. Germline V gene data show CDR1 as ENHRY and CDR2 as SYGVKD. CDR3 nucleotide sequence: TGTGCCATCAGTGCCTTGCGGGGGACCAGTTACAATGAGCAGTTCTTC. Its protein is CAISALRGTSYNEQFF.

As DNA, the CDR3 is TGTGCCAGTAGTATAGTATACCGACACACCGGGGAGCTGTTTTTT. It yields the protein CASSIVYRHTGELFF. This rearrangement joins TRBV19 to TRBJ2-2; no clear D gene. This CDR3 region has 15 residues. V gave up 1 base and J gave up 3 bases, with 9 bases separating them. The germline V gene encodes CDR1 LNHDA and CDR2 SQIVND (reference sequence).

The chain employs TRBV29-1 and TRBJ1-1; no clear D gene. The V gene's germline CDR1 is SQVTM and CDR2 ANQGSEA. CDR3 length: 12 residues. The V end was cut by 3 bases, the J end by 7 bases, with 12 bases between. The CDR3 bases are TGCAGCGTTGATAAGGTCGGGAGTGAAGCTTTCTTT. Translating gives CSVDKVGSEAFF. Using reference TRBV29-1 and TRBJ1-1 for the parts outside the CDR3, the full variable domain is SAVISQKPSRDICQRGTSLTIQCQVDSQVTMMFWYRQQPGQSLTLIATANQGSEATYESGFVIDKFPISRPNLTFSTLTVSNMSPEDSSIYLCSVDKVGSEAFFGQGTRLTVV.

The rearrangement links TRBV2 to TRBJ1-5; 8 bases match TRBD1. Germline values: CDR1 SNHLY, CDR2 FYNNEI. The CDR3 loop spans 15 amino acids. Trimming cost V 5 bases and J 6 bases; bases outside gene matches: 9. CDR3 sequence: CASSRYQGAPQPQHF. The CDR3 nucleotides read TGTGCCAGCAGTCGCTATCAGGGGGCCCCTCAGCCCCAGCATTTT.